This T cell receptor beta chain was retrieved from a study of shared clonotypes between healthy human individuals. Across the whole study: Donors had three CD4 naive, three CD4 memory, two CD8 naive and one CD8 memory plate apiece. General study points: It was the few donors that limited the genetic and exposure-history diversity represented.

A remark on this clone: Its specificity is unknown.

The data were produced by immunoSEQ multiplex PCR, yet TCRdb's version contains in-frame clones alone and is incomplete. The repertoire holds approximately 330,000 clones, with roughly 70% as singletons. The sequence was obtained from a man aged 25-45 years in good health. Sequencing used memory CD4+ T cells sorted from blood. Subset denoted: CD45RA-negative fraction.

The CDR3 nucleotides are TGTGCCAGTAGCCCTAGGGGGAGCTCCTACGAGCAGTACTTC. It translates to CASSPRGSSYEQYF. The chain couples TRBV19 to TRBJ2-7; possible D gene TRBD1, 6 bases. V lost 6 bases to trimming and J lost 0 bases, with 12 bases between them. The length of the CDR3 is 14 residues. Germline V gene lookup returns CDR1 LNHDA and CDR2 SQIVND (reference sequence).